The rows below give T cell receptor beta chains drawn from one sample of a study of OX40 agonist ivuxolimab in advanced cancers. TCRdb's table, derived via immunoSEQ multiplex PCR, lists solely in-frame clones and lacks some. In the table there are 45,000 or so clones, 88% of which are singletons. The specimen was CD4+ or CD8+ T cells sorted from blood, collected in a trial of the OX40 agonist ivuxolimab. These receptors originate from an adult with an advanced solid tumor such as melanoma, head and neck, liver or kidney cancer. Both conserved end residues are trimmed from each CDR3.

len	v_gene	j_gene	CDR3aa
12	TRBV7-9	TRBJ1-2	ASSLGGGEGGYT
13	TRBV13	TRBJ1-3	ASSLGPSQGNTIY
11	TRBV27	TRBJ2-7	ASSFSGVGEQY
12	TRBV7-6	TRBJ2-3	ASKGQGWTDTQY
9	TRBV5-4	TRBJ2-7	ASSSNYEQY
10	TRBV2	TRBJ1-2	ASSEADRLYT
15	TRBV11-2	TRBJ2-7	ASSLNWGSNFSDEQY
14	TRBV7-9	TRBJ1-1	ASSLSLVGQDTEAF
14	TRBV27	TRBJ1-1	ASSEEPAVGDTEAF
19	TRBV19	TRBJ1-5	ASSIGYVLRDSDVSNQPQH
11	TRBV15	TRBJ1-1	ATSRESGTEAF
14	TRBV4-3	TRBJ2-2	ASSPPSGGGAGELF
13	TRBV10-2	TRBJ2-1	ASSVGQGVHNEQF
13	TRBV27	TRBJ2-5	ASSLVARAEETQY
13	TRBV4-2	TRBJ2-1	ASSLSGGGDNEQF
10	TRBV29-1	TRBJ2-3	SVAAGGDTQY
16	TRBV9	TRBJ2-3	ASSAHRGGGKSTDTQY
11	TRBV14	TRBJ2-3	ASSQLGADTQY
13	TRBV7-9	TRBJ1-3	ASSPGRGPGNTIY
12	TRBV6-1	TRBJ2-7	ASNQRQGTYEQY
10	TRBV7-9	TRBJ1-1	ASSLTNTEAF
10	TRBV6-1	TRBJ2-2	ASLQAPGELF